This TCR beta chain stems from a study of blood T cell repertoires in COVID-19. Here immunoSEQ multiplex PCR was the method, and the copy in TCRdb shows in-frame clones only, minus some. This table has nearly 400,000 clones, 89% appearing once. Germline CDR1 is SGHTA and CDR2 is FQGNSA. The ends lost 5 bases at V and 13 bases at J; junction bases unmatched: 10. This CDR3 contains 15 residues. This rearrangement joins TRBV7-2 to TRBJ1-6; 11 bases line up with TRBD1. The sequence derives from a woman in her twenties or thirties who had recovered from COVID-19. Sequences were obtained from PBMCs or T cells enriched from blood (not recorded which). The CDR3 bases are TGTGCCAGCAGCCAAGTGGGACAGGGGGAAGATCCCCTCCACTTT. Its translation is CASSQVGQGEDPLHF.